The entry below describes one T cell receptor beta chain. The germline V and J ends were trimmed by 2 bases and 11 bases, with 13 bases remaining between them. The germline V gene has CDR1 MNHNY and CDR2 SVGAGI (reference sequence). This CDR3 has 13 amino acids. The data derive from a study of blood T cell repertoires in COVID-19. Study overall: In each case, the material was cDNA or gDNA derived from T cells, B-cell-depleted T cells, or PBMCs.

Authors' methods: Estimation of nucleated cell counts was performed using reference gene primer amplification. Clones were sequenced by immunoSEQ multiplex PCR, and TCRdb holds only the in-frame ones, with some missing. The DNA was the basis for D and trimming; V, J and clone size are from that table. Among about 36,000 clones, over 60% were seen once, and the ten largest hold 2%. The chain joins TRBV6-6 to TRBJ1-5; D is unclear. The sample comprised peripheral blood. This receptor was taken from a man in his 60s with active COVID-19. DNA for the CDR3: TGTGCCAGCAGTTACCACCCGAGAAATTCCCAGCATTTT. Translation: CASSYHPRNSQHF.